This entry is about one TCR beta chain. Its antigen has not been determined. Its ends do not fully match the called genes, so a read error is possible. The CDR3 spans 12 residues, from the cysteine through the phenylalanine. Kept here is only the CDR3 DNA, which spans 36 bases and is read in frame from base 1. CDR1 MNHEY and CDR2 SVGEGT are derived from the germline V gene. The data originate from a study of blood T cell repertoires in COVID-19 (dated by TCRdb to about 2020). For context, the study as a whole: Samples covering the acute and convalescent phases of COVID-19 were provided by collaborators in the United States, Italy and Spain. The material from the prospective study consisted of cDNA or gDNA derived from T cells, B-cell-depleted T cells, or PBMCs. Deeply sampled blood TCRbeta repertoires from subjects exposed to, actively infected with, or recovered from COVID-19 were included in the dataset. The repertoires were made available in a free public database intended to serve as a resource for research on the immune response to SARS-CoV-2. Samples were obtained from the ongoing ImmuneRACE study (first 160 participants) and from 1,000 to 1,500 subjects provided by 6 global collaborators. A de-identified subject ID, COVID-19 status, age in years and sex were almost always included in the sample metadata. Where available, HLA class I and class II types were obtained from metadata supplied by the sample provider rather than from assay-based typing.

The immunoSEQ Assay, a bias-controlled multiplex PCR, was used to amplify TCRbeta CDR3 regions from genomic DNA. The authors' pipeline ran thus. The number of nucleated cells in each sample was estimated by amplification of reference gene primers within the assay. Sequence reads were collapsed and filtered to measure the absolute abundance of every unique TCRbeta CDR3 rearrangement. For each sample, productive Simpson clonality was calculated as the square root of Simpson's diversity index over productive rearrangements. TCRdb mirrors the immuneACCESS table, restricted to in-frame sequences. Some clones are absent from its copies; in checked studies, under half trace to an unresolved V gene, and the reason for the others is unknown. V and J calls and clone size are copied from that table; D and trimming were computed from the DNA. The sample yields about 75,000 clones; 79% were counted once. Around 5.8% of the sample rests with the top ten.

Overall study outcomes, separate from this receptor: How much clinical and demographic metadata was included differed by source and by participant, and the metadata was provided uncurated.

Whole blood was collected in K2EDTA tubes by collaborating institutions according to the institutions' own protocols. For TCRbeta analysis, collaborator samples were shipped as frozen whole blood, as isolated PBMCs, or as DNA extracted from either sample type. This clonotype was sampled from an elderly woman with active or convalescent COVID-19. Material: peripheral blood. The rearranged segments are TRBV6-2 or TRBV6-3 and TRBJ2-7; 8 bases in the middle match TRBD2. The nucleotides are TGTGCCAGCAGTCGGTTAGCGGGACCGAGGCACTTC. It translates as CASSRLAGPRHF.